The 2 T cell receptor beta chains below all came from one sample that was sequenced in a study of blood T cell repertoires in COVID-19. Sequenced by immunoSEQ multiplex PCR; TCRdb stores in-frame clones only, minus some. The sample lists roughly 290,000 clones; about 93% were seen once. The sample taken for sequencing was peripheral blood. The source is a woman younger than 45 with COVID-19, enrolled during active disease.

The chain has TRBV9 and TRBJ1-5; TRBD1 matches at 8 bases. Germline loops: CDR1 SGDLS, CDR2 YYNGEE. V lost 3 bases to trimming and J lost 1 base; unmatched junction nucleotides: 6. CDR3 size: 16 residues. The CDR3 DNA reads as TGTGCCAGCAGCGCAGGACAGGGATTGAGCAATCAGCCCCAGCATTTT. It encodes CASSAGQGLSNQPQHF. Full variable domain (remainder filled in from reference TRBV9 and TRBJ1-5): DSGVTQTPKHLITATGQRVTLRCSPRSGDLSVYWYQQSLDQGLQFLIQYYNGEERAKGNILERFSAQQFPDLHSELNLSSLELGDSALYFCASSAGQGLSNQPQHFGDGTRLSIL.

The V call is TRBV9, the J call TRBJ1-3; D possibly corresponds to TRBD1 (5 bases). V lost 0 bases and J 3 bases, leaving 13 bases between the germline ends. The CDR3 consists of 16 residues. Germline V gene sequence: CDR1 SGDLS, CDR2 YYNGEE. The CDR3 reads CASSVGRRQSGNTIYF. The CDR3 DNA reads TGTGCCAGCAGCGTAGGAAGGAGACAGAGTGGAAACACCATATATTTT.